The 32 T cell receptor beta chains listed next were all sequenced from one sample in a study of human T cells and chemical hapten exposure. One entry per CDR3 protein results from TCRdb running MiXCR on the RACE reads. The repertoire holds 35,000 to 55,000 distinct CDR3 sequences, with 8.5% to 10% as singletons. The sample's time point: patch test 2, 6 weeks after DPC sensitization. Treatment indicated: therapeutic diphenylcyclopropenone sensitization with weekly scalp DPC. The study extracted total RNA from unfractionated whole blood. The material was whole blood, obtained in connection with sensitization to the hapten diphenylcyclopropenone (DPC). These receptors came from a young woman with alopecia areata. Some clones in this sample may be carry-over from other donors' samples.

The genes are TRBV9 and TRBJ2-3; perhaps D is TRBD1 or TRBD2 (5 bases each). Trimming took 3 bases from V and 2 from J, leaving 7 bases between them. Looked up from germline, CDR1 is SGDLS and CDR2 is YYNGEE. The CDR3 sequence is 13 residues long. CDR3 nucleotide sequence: TGTGCCAGCAGCGAGGGGACCACAGATACGCAGTATTTT. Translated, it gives CASSEGTTDTQYF.

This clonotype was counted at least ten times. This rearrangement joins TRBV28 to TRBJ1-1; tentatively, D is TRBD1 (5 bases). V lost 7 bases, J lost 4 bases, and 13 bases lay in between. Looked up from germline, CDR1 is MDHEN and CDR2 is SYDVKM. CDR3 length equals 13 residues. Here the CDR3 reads CASIWGVGTEAFF. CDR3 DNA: TGTGCCAGCATCTGGGGGGTAGGCACTGAAGCTTTCTTT.

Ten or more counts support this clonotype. The chain's CDR3 is CSAPTGKGSRAFF. CDR3 sequence (DNA): TGCAGTGCCCCGACCGGCAAGGGGTCGCGAGCTTTCTTT. The chain couples TRBV20-1 to TRBJ1-1, with a weak D call TRBD1 (5 bases). The V end lost 6 bases, the J end lost 10 bases, and 21 bases lay between the germline ends. Germline CDR1 DFQATT, CDR2 SNEGSKA (reference sequence). The CDR3 covers 13 residues.

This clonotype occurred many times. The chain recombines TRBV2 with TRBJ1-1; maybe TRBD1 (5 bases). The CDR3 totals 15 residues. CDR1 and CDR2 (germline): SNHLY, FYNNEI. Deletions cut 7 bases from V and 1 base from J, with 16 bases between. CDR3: CASTPGGYKNTEAFF. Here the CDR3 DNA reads TGTGCCAGCACCCCCGGGGGTTACAAGAACACTGAAGCTTTCTTT.

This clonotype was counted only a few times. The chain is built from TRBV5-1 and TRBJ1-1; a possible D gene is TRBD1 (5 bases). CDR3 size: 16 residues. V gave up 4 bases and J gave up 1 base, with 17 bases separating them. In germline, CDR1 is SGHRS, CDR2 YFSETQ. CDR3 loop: CASSPTGARGNTEAFF. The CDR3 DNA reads TGCGCCAGCAGCCCCACCGGCGCGAGGGGGAACACTGAAGCTTTCTTT.

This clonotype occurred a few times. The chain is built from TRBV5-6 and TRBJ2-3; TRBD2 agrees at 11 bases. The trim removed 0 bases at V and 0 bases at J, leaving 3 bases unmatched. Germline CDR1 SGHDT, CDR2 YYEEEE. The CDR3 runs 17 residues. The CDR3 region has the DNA TGTGCCAGCAGCTTGGGACTAGCGGGGCGAAGCACAGATACGCAGTATTTT. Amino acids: CASSLGLAGRSTDTQYF.

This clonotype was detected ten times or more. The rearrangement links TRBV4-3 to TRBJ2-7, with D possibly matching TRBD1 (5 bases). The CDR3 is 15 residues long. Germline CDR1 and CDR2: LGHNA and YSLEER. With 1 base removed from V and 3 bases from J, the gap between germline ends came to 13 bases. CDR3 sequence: CASSQGHQGSYEQYF. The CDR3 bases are TGCGCCAGCAGCCAAGGTCATCAGGGTAGCTACGAGCAGTACTTC.

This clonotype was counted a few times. The CDR3 nucleotides are TGTGCCACCTTCCCGGGGGTTGCTTATGGCTACACCTTC. It yields the protein CATFPGVAYGYTF. The chain couples TRBV6-5 to TRBJ1-2; D possibly corresponds to TRBD1 (5 bases). This CDR3 region has 13 residues. The V and J ends lost 10 bases and 5 bases respectively, with 17 bases between them. Germline CDR1 reads MNHEY; CDR2 reads SVGAGI.

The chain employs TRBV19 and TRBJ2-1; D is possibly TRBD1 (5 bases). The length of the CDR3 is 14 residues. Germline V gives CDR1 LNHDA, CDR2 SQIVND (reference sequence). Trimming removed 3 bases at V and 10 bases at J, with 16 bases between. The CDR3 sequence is CASSMWGRETEQFF. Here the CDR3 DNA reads TGTGCCAGTAGTATGTGGGGCAGAGAGACCGAGCAGTTCTTC. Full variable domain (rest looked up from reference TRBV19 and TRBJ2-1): DGGITQSPKYLFRKEGQNVTLSCEQNLNHDAMYWYRQDPGQGLRLIYYSQIVNDFQKGDIAEGYSVSREKKESFPLTVTSAQKNPTAFYLCASSMWGRETEQFFGPGTRLTVL.

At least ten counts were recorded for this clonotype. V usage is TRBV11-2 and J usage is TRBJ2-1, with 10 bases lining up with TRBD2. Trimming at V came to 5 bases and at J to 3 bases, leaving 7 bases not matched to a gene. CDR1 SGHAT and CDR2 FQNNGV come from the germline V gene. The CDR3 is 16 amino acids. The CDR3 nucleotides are TGTGCCAGCAGCGGTCGTAGCGGGGGGATCTACAATGAGCAGTTCTTC. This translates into CASSGRSGGIYNEQFF.

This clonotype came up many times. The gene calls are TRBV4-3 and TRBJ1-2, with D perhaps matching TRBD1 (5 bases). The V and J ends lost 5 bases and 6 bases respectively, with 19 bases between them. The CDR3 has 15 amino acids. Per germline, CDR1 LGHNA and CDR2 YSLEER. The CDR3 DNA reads TGCGCCAGCAGCGCCTCGCAGGGTCCCTGGGATGGCTACACCTTC. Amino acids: CASSASQGPWDGYTF.

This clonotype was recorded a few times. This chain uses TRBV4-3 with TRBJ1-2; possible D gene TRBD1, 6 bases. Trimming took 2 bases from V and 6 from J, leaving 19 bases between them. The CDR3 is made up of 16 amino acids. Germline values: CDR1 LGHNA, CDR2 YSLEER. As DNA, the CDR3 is TGCGCCAGCAGCCAAAACCCGGAACAGGGTCTGGATGGCTACACCTTC. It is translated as CASSQNPEQGLDGYTF.

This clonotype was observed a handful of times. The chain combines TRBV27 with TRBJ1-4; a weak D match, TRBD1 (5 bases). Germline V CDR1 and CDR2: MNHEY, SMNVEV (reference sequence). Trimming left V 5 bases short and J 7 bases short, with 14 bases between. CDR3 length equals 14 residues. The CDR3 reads CASSHTGTIEKLFF. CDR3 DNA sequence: TGTGCCAGCAGTCACACTGGGACGATTGAAAAACTGTTTTTT.

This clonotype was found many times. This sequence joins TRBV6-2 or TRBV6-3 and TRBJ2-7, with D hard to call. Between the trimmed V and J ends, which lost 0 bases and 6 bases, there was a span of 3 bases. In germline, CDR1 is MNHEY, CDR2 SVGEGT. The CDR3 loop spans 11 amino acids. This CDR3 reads CASSYSTEQYF. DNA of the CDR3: TGTGCCAGCAGTTACTCGACCGAGCAGTACTTC.

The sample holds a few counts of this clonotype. The CDR3 loop is CASSFEGWELFF. The DNA of the CDR3 is TGTGCCAGCAGCTTCGAAGGCTGGGAGCTGTTTTTT. V usage is TRBV7-6 and J usage is TRBJ2-2, with D uncertain. Trimming left V 3 bases short and J 9 bases short, with 8 bases between. The CDR3 is 12 amino acids. Germline CDR1 reads SGHVS; CDR2 reads FNYEAQ.

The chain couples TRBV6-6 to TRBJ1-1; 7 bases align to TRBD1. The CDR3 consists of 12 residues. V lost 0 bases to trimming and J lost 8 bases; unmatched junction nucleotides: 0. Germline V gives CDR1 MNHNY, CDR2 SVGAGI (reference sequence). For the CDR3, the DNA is TGTGCCAGCAGTTACTCAGGGGGCGAAGCTTTCTTT. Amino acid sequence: CASSYSGGEAFF.

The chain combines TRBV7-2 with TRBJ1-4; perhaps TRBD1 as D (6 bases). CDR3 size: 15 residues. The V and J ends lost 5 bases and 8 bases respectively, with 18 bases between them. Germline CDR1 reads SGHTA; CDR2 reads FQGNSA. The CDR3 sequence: CASSPGGRGREKLFF. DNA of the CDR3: TGTGCCAGCAGCCCCGGGGGCAGGGGAAGGGAAAAACTGTTTTTT.

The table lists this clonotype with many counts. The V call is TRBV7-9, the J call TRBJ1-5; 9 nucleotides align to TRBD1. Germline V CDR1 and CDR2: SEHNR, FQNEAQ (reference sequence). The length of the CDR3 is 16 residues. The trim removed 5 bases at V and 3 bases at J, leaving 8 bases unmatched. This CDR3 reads CASSAGTGNYNQPQHF. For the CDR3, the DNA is TGTGCCAGCAGCGCAGGGACAGGGAATTACAATCAGCCCCAGCATTTT. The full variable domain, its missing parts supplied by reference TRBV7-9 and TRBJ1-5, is DTGVSQNPRHKITKRGQNVTFRCDPISEHNRLYWYRQTLGQGPEFLTYFQNEAQLEKSRLLSDRFSAERPKGSFSTLEIQRTEQGDSAMYLCASSAGTGNYNQPQHFGDGTRLSIL.

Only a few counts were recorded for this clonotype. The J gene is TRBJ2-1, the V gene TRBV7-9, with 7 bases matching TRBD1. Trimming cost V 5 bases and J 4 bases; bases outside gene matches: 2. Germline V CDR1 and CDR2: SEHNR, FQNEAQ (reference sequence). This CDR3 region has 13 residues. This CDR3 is CASSLGQYNEQFF. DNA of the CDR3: TGTGCCAGCAGCCTGGGACAGTACAATGAGCAGTTCTTC.

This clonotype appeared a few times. The DNA for the CDR3 is TGTGCCAGCGGCGAGTCGGGGGTAGGAAAGAGAAATGAGCAGTTCTTC. It is translated as CASGESGVGKRNEQFF. The genes are TRBV12-3 or TRBV12-4 and TRBJ2-1, with D possibly matching TRBD2 (6 bases). V was shortened by 8 bases and J by 7 bases, with 24 bases between the two germline ends. This CDR3 is 16 amino acids long.

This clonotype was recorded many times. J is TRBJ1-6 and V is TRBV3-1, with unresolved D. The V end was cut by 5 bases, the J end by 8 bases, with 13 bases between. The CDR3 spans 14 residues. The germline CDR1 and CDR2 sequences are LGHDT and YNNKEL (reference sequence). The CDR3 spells CASSTRGSDSPLHF. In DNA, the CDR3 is TGTGCCAGCAGCACGCGGGGTTCGGATTCACCCCTCCACTTT. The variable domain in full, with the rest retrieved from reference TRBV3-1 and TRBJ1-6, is DTAVSQTPKYLVTQMGNDKSIKCEQNLGHDTMYWYKQDSKKFLKIMFSYNNKELIINETVPNRFSPKSPDKAHLNLHINSLELGDSAVYFCASSTRGSDSPLHFGNGTRLTVT.

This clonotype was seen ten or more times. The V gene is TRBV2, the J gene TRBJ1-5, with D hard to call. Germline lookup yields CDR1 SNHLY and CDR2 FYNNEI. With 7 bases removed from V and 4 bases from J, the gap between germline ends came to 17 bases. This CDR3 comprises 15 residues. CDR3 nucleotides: TGTGCCAGCAAGCTTGAGTTTCTGGGGAATCAGCCCCAGCATTTT. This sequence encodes CASKLEFLGNQPQHF.

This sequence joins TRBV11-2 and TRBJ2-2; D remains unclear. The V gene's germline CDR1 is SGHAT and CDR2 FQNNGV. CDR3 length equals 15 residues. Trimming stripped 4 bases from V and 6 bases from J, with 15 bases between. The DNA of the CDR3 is TGTGCCAGCAGCTATCTGGGTGGTGTCTCCGGGGAGCTGTTTTTT. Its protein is CASSYLGGVSGELFF.

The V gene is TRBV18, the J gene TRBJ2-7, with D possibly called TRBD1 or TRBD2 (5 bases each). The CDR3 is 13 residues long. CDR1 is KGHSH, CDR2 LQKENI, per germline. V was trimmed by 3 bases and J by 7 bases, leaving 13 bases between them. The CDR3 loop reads CASSPGTSGEQYF. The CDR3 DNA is TGTGCCAGCTCACCCGGGACCTCGGGGGAGCAGTACTTC.

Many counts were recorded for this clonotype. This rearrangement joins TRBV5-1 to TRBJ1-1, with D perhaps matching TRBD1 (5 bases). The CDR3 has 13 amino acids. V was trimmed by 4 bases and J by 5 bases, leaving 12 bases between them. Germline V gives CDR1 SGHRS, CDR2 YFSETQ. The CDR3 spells CASSPGGGTEAFF. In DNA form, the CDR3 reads TGCGCCAGCAGCCCCGGTGGGGGGACTGAAGCTTTCTTT.

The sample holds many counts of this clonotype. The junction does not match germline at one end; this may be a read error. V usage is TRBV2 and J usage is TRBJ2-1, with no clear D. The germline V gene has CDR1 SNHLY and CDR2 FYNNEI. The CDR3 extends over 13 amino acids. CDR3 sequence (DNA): TGTGCCAGCAGTGCGCGTGAATACATTGAGCAGTTCTTC. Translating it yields CASSAREYIEQFF.

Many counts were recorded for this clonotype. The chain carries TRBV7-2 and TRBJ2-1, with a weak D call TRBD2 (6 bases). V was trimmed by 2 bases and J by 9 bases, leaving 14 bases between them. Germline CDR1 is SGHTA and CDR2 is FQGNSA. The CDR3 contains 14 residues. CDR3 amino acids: CASSLMAGPIEQFF. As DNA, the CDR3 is TGTGCCAGCAGCTTAATGGCGGGGCCCATTGAGCAGTTCTTC.

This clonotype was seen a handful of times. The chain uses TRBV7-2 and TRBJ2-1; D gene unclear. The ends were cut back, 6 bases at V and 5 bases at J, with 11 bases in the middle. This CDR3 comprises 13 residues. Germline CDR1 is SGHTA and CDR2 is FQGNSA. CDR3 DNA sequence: TGTGCCAGCAGATTCAACATAAACAATGAGCAGTTCTTC. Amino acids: CASRFNINNEQFF.

The DNA of the CDR3 is TGCGCCAGCAGCTTGCAACTAGCGGGCGGACAGGAGACCCAGTACTTC. This sequence encodes CASSLQLAGGQETQYF. The chain carries TRBV5-1 and TRBJ2-5, with 9 bases matching TRBD2. J gave up 5 bases and V 1 base, and 9 bases lay outside the gene matches. The CDR3 covers 16 residues. Germline V gene data show CDR1 as SGHRS and CDR2 as YFSETQ.

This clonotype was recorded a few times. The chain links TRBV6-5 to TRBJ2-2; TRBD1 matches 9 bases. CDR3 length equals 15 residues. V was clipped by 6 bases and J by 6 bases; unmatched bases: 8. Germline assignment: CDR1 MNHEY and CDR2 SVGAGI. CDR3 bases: TGTGCCAGCAGGCCAGACAGGGGGAATGCCGGGGAGCTGTTTTTT. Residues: CASRPDRGNAGELFF.

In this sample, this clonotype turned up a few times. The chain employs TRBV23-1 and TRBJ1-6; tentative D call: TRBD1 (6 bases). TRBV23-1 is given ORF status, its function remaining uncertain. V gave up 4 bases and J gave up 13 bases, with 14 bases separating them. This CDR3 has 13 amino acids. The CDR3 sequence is CASSLTTRGPLHF. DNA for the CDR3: TGCGCCAGCAGTCTGACCACAAGGGGGCCCCTCCACTTT.

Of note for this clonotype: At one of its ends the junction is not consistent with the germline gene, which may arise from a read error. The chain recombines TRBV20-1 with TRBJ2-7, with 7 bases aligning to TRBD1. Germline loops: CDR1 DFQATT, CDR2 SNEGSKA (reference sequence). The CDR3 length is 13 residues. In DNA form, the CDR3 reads TGCAGTGCTGGAGACAGGGTGGGCTACGAGCAGTACTTC. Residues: CSAGDRVGYEQYF.